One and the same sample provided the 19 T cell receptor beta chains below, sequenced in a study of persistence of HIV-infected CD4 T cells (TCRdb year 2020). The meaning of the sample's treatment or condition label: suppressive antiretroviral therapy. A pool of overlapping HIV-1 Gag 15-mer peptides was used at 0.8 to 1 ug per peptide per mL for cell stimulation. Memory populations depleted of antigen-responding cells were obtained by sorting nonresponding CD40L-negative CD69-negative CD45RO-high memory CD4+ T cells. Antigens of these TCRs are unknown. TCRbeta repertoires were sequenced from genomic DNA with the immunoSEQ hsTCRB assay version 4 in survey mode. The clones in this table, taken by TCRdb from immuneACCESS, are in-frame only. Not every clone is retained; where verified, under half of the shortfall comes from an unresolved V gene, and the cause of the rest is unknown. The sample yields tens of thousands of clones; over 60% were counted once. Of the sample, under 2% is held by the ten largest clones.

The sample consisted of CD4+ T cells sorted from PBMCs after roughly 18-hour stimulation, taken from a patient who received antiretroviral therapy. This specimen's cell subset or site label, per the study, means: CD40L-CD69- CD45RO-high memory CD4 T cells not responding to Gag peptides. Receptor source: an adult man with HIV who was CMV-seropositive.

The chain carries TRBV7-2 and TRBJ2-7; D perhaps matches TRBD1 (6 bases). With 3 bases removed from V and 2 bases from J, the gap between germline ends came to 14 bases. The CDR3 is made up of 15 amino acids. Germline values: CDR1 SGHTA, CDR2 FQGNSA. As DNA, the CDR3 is TGTGCCAGCAGCTTCCTTTGGGACACGGCCTACGAGCAGTACTTC. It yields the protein CASSFLWDTAYEQYF.

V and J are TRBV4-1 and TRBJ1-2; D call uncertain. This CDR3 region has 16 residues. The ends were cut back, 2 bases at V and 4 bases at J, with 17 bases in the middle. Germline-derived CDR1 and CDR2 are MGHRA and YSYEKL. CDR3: CASSQQQTGWGYGYTF. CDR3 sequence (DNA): TGCGCCAGCAGCCAACAACAAACGGGGTGGGGCTATGGCTACACCTTC.

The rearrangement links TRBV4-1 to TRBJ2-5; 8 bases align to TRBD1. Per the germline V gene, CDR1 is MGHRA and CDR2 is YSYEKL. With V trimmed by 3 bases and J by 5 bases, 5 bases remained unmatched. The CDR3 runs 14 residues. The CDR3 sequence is CASSQRTGRETQYF. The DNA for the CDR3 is TGCGCCAGCAGCCAGAGGACAGGGCGGGAGACCCAGTACTTC.

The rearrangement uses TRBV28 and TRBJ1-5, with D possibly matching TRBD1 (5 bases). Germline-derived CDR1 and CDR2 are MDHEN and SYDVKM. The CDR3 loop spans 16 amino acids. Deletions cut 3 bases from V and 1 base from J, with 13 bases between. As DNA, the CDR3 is TGTGCCAGCAGTTTCGGGGGGGGTCGCAGCAATCAGCCCCAGCATTTT. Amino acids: CASSFGGGRSNQPQHF.

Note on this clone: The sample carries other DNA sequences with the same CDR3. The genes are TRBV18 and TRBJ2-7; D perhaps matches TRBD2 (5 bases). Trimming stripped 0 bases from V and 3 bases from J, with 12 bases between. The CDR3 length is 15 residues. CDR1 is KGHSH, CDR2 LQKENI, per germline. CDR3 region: CASSPPGVRGYEQYF. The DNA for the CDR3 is TGTGCCAGCTCACCACCCGGGGTAAGAGGCTACGAGCAGTACTTC.

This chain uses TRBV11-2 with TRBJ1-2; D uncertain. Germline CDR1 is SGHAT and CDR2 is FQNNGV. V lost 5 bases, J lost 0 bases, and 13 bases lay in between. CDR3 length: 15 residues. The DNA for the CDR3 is TGTGCCAGCAGCCCTGACGCGATGGCTAACTATGGCTACACCTTC. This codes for CASSPDAMANYGYTF.

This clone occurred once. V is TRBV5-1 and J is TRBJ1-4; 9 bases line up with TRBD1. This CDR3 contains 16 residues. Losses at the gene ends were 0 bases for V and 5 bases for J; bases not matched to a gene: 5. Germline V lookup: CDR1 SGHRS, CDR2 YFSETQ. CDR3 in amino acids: CASSLGTGGLNEKLFF. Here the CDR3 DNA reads TGCGCCAGCAGCTTGGGAACAGGGGGCTTGAATGAAAAACTGTTTTTT.

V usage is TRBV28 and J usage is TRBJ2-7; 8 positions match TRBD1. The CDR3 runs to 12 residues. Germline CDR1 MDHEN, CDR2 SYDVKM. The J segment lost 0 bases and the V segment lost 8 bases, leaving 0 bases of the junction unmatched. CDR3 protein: CASGTGSYEQYF. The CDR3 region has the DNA TGTGCCAGCGGGACAGGCTCCTACGAGCAGTACTTC.

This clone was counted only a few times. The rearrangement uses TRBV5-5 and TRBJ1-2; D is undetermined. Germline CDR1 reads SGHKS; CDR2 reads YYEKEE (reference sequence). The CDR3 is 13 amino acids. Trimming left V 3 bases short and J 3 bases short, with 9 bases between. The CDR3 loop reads CASSSAGDYGYTF. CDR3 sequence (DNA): TGTGCCAGCAGCTCGGCCGGGGACTATGGCTACACCTTC.

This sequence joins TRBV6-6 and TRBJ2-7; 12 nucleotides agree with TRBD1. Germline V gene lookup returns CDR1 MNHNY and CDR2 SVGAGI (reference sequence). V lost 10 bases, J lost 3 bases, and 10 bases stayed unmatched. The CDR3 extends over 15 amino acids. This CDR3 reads CATLTGTGGVYEQYF. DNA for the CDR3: TGTGCCACCCTTACCGGGACAGGGGGCGTCTACGAGCAGTACTTC.

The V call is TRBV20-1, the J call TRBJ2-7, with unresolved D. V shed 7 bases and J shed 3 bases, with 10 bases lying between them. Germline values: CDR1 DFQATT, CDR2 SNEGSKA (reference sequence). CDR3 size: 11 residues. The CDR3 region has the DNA TGCAGTGGCCCAAAGGGCTACGAGCAGTACTTC. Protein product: CSGPKGYEQYF.

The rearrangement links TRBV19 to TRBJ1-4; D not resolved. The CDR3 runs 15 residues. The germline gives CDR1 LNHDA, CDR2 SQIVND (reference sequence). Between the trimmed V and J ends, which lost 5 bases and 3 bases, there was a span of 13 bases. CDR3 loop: CASSRRPRPNEKLFF. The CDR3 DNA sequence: TGTGCCAGTAGTCGCCGTCCACGGCCTAATGAAAAACTGTTTTTT.

CDR3 loop: CASSGTGMNTGELFF. The CDR3 DNA sequence: TGTGCCAGCAGCGGGACAGGGATGAACACCGGGGAGCTGTTTTTT. The rearrangement joins TRBV6-4 to TRBJ2-2, with TRBD1 identical over 9 bases. After removal of 6 bases from V and 1 base from J, the junction contained 3 bases not matched to a gene. CDR1 is MRHNA, CDR2 SNTAGT, per germline. The CDR3 is 15 amino acids.

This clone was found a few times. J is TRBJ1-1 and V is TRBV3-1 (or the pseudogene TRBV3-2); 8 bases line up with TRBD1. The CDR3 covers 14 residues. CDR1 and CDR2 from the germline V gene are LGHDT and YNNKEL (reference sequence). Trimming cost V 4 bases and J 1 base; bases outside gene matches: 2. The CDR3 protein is CASSPDRGNTEAFF. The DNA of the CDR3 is TGTGCCAGCAGCCCCGACAGGGGGAACACTGAAGCTTTCTTT.

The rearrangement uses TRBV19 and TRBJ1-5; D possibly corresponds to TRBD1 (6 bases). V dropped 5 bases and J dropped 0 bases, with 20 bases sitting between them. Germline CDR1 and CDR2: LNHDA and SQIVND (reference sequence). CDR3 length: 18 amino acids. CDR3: CASSRRPVGTNSNQPQHF. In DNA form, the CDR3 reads TGTGCCAGTAGTCGAAGGCCGGTGGGGACAAATAGCAATCAGCCCCAGCATTTT. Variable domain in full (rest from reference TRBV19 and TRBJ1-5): DGGITQSPKYLFRKEGQNVTLSCEQNLNHDAMYWYRQDPGQGLRLIYYSQIVNDFQKGDIAEGYSVSREKKESFPLTVTSAQKNPTAFYLCASSRRPVGTNSNQPQHFGDGTRLSIL.

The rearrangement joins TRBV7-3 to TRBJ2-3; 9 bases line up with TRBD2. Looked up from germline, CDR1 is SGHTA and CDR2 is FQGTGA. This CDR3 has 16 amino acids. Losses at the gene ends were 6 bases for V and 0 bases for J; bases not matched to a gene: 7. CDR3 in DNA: TGTGCCAGCAGTTCAATAGCGGGGGCCAGCACAGATACGCAGTATTTT. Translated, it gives CASSSIAGASTDTQYF.

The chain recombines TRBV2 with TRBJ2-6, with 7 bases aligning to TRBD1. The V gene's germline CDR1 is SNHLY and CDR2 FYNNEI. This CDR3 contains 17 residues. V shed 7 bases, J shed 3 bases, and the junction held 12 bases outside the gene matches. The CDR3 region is CASTTQGVSGGANVLTF. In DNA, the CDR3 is TGTGCCAGCACTACCCAGGGGGTCTCTGGTGGGGCCAACGTCCTGACTTTC.

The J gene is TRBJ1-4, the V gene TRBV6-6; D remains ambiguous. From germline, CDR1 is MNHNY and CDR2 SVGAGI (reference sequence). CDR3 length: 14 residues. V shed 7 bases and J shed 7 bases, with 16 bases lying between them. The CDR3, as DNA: TGTGCCAGCACCTTCGGAACGCGAGGTGAAAAACTGTTTTTT. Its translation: CASTFGTRGEKLFF.

The chain's CDR3 is CAMSWGGTEAFF. The CDR3 DNA reads as TGTGCCATGTCGTGGGGGGGCACTGAAGCTTTCTTT. The rearrangement links TRBV25-1 to TRBJ1-1; possible D gene TRBD1, 5 bases. Trimming stripped 10 bases from V and 4 bases from J, with 13 bases between. There are 12 residues in the CDR3. Germline V gives CDR1 MGHDK, CDR2 SYGVNS.